The 30 T cell receptor beta chains given below trace back to one sample, sequenced in a study of Graves' ophthalmopathy and Graves' hyperthyroidism. TCR beta CDR3 amplification used RNA transcripts. A first-round RT-PCR used HTBI primers, followed by a second-round multiplex PCR. One entry per CDR3 protein, called by TCRdb with MiXCR from the multiplex PCR reads. The table lists 200,000 to 250,000 distinct CDR3 sequences, around a fifth of them singletons, with about 46% in the top ten. Sample: peripheral blood. The receptor source for this set is a woman between 45 and 65 years old with Graves' ophthalmopathy.

This clonotype showed up just a few times. This rearrangement joins TRBV18 to TRBJ1-5, with TRBD1 matching over 8 bases. With 4 bases clipped from V and 7 bases from J, the junction kept 6 bases outside the gene matches. The CDR3 contains 14 residues. CDR1 is KGHSH, CDR2 LQKENI, per germline. CDR3 sequence (DNA): TGTGCCAGCTCACGTTCGGACAGGGCGCAGCCCCAGCATTTT. It translates to CASSRSDRAQPQHF.

This clonotype was picked up many times. This chain connects TRBV15 to TRBJ2-5; weak D call: TRBD1 (5 bases). V was clipped by 6 bases and J by 2 bases, with 16 bases between them. CDR3 length: 15 amino acids. Germline V CDR1 and CDR2: LNHNV, YYDKDF (reference sequence). The CDR3: CATRGFGQGQETQYF. The DNA of the CDR3 is TGTGCCACCAGGGGGTTCGGGCAGGGACAAGAGACCCAGTACTTC.

The table lists this clonotype with many counts. The J gene is TRBJ2-5, the V gene TRBV28, with no clear D. Trimming cost V 5 bases and J 3 bases, with 16 bases left between them. The CDR3 is 15 residues long. CDR1 MDHEN and CDR2 SYDVKM come from the germline V gene. CDR3: CASSPMEMLKETQYF. In nucleotides, the CDR3 is TGTGCCAGCAGTCCCATGGAGATGTTAAAAGAGACCCAGTACTTC.

In its sample, this clonotype was seen many times. V gene TRBV6-5 combines with J gene TRBJ1-1; possible D gene TRBD1, 5 bases. Trimming removed 4 bases at V and 8 bases at J, with 14 bases between. Germline loops: CDR1 MNHEY, CDR2 SVGAGI. The CDR3 runs to 13 residues. The chain's CDR3 is CASSSTGPLEAFF. The CDR3 DNA follows: TGTGCCAGCAGTTCAACAGGTCCTTTAGAAGCTTTCTTT.

This clonotype was observed at least ten times. V is TRBV6-5 and J is TRBJ2-4, with 8 bases identical to TRBD2. The CDR3 runs 14 residues. The J segment lost 6 bases and the V segment lost 0 bases, leaving 1 base of the junction unmatched. CDR1 MNHEY and CDR2 SVGAGI come from the germline V gene. The DNA of the CDR3 is TGTGCCAGCAGTTACTCGAGCGGGAGAAACATTCAGTACTTC. Its protein is CASSYSSGRNIQYF.

This clonotype was found many times. This chain's CDR3 is CASSPGQGYEQYF. In DNA form, the CDR3 reads TGTGCCAGCAGTCCGGGACAGGGGTACGAGCAGTACTTC. This rearrangement joins TRBV12-3 or TRBV12-4 to TRBJ2-7; 10 positions agree with TRBD1. The CDR3 has 13 amino acids. V was pared by 5 bases and J by 4 bases, with 2 bases of the junction left unmatched.

This clonotype has a count of ten or more. The V gene is TRBV19, the J gene TRBJ2-5, with D perhaps matching TRBD1 or TRBD2 (5 bases each). The CDR3 covers 14 residues. Looked up from germline, CDR1 is LNHDA and CDR2 is SQIVND (reference sequence). The V end was cut by 5 bases, the J end by 7 bases, with 17 bases between. CDR3 region: CASSVTGTDLTQYF. The DNA for the CDR3 is TGTGCCAGTAGTGTCACCGGGACGGACTTGACCCAGTACTTC.

There are many counts of this clonotype. The J gene is TRBJ2-7, the V gene TRBV4-1, with 8 bases matching TRBD1. The CDR3 is 14 amino acids. J was trimmed by 3 bases and V by 4 bases; bases with no gene match: 5. From germline, CDR1 is MGHRA and CDR2 YSYEKL. CDR3 in amino acids: CASSPRTGFYEQYF. CDR3 DNA sequence: TGCGCCAGCAGCCCGAGGACAGGGTTCTACGAGCAGTACTTC.

This clonotype was detected ten times or more. The gene calls are TRBV6-5 and TRBJ1-3, with D hard to call. The CDR3 is made up of 17 amino acids. Trimming removed 0 bases at V and 0 bases at J, with 12 bases between. Germline CDR1 is MNHEY and CDR2 is SVGAGI. The CDR3 here is CASSYSAGTTSGNTIYF. The CDR3 region has the DNA TGTGCCAGCAGTTACTCGGCAGGAACCACCTCTGGAAACACCATATATTTT.

Many counts were recorded for this clonotype. The chain joins TRBV6-1 to TRBJ1-6, with TRBD1 as a possible D gene (5 bases). Per germline, CDR1 MNHNS and CDR2 SASEGT. The ends were cut back, 6 bases at V and 6 bases at J, with 15 bases in the middle. This CDR3 is 15 amino acids long. The CDR3 DNA reads as TGTGCCAGCAGCACCCTGGGACTGTTTAATTCACCCCTCCACTTT. As protein: CASSTLGLFNSPLHF.

This clonotype has at least ten counts. This CDR3 is CSAIQLEYSNQPQHF. The CDR3 DNA follows: TGCAGTGCTATTCAACTGGAGTATAGCAATCAGCCCCAGCATTTT. The chain joins TRBV20-1 to TRBJ1-5; D is ambiguous. The germline CDR1 and CDR2 sequences are DFQATT and SNEGSKA (reference sequence). Trimming cost V 4 bases and J 0 bases, with 13 bases left between them. CDR3 size: 15 residues.

In this sample, this clonotype turned up many times. The chain couples TRBV5-4 to TRBJ2-3, with 7 bases that match TRBD2. The ends lost 1 base at V and 9 bases at J; junction bases unmatched: 11. Germline-derived CDR1 and CDR2 are SGHNT and YYREEE (reference sequence). The CDR3 length is 15 residues. Here the CDR3 reads CASSLWAGDRYTQYF. The CDR3, as DNA: TGTGCCAGCAGCTTGTGGGCGGGAGACCGATACACGCAGTATTTT.

This clonotype was observed at least ten times. The chain's CDR3 is CASSRAGGGLETQYF. The CDR3 DNA follows: TGTGCCAGCAGCCGAGCGGGAGGAGGGTTGGAGACCCAGTACTTC. The genes are TRBV2 and TRBJ2-5, with 9 bases that match TRBD2. J was trimmed by 5 bases and V by 6 bases; bases with no gene match: 10. Germline assignment: CDR1 SNHLY and CDR2 FYNNEI. The CDR3 consists of 15 residues.

This clonotype has a count of ten or more. This chain links TRBV20-1 with TRBJ1-6, with no clear D. The CDR3 is 13 amino acids. V was cut by 5 bases and J by 7 bases, with 12 bases left in between. The germline gives CDR1 DFQATT, CDR2 SNEGSKA (reference sequence). CDR3 coding DNA: TGCAGTGCTCGCCTAGATCAGAATTCACCCCTCCACTTT. Translation gives CSARLDQNSPLHF.

This clonotype was observed many times. This chain joins TRBV4-1 and TRBJ2-2; D is possibly TRBD1 (7 bases). Trimming removed 1 base from V and 8 bases from J, with 20 bases in between. The CDR3 length is 17 residues. The germline V gene encodes CDR1 MGHRA and CDR2 YSYEKL. DNA of the CDR3: TGCGCCAGCAGCCAAGCCACAGGGGAGGCTGGTATTGGGGAGCTGTTTTTT. It yields the protein CASSQATGEAGIGELFF.

This clonotype was seen once. V is TRBV6-1 and J is TRBJ1-5; D is unclear. Deletions cut 7 bases from V and 7 bases from J, with 5 bases between. In germline, CDR1 is MNHNS, CDR2 SASEGT. This CDR3 contains 10 residues. CDR3 region: CASNRQPQHF. CDR3 nucleotides: TGTGCCAGCAACCGGCAGCCCCAGCATTTT.

This clonotype was seen more than once but under ten times. The V gene is TRBV5-1, the J gene TRBJ1-1; D unresolved. Germline assignment: CDR1 SGHRS and CDR2 YFSETQ. The CDR3 spans 14 residues. Deletions cut 4 bases from V and 0 bases from J, with 10 bases between. The CDR3, as DNA: TGCGCCAGCAGCCCCAGATCATTGAACACTGAAGCTTTCTTT. Translating it yields CASSPRSLNTEAFF.

This clonotype was seen many times. The CDR3 DNA follows: TGCAGCGTTAAATTGGGACTAGCGGGACCTCATGAGCAGTTCTTC. Encoded protein: CSVKLGLAGPHEQFF. This chain connects TRBV29-1 to TRBJ2-1; 13 positions match TRBD2. The junction had 9 bases not matched to a gene; V was cut back by 5 bases and J by 8 bases. Germline V gene lookup returns CDR1 SQVTM and CDR2 ANQGSEA. The CDR3 covers 15 residues.

This clonotype was detected many times. The J gene is TRBJ2-7, the V gene TRBV29-1, with no clear D. Looked up from germline, CDR1 is SQVTM and CDR2 is ANQGSEA. This CDR3 spans 11 amino acids. Trimming cost V 7 bases and J 3 bases, with 10 bases left between them. CDR3 nucleotides: TGCAGCGCTTCCAGCCACTACGAGCAGTACTTC. It codes for CSASSHYEQYF.

This clonotype appeared many times. This sequence joins TRBV28 and TRBJ2-4; TRBD2 agrees at 9 bases. CDR3 length: 16 amino acids. Germline V gene data show CDR1 as MDHEN and CDR2 as SYDVKM. V was pared by 4 bases and J by 0 bases, with 4 bases of the junction left unmatched. CDR3 nucleotides: TGTGCCAGCAGTTCTAGCGGGAAAGGAGCCAAAAACATTCAGTACTTC. This translates into CASSSSGKGAKNIQYF.

This clonotype was counted many times. The V call is TRBV6-2 or TRBV6-3, the J call TRBJ1-5, with 7 bases lining up with TRBD1. V shed 7 bases, J shed 4 bases, and the junction held 4 bases outside the gene matches. The CDR3 totals 13 residues. From germline, CDR1 is MNHEY and CDR2 SVGEGT. CDR3 in DNA: TGTGCCAGCAAGACAGGGCAAAATCAGCCCCAGCATTTT. It translates to CASKTGQNQPQHF.

This clonotype came up many times. This rearrangement joins TRBV20-1 to TRBJ2-7; D unresolved. The germline V and J ends were trimmed by 3 bases and 2 bases, with 11 bases remaining between them. The V gene's germline CDR1 is DFQATT and CDR2 SNEGSKA (reference sequence). The CDR3 totals 13 residues. CDR3 nucleotides: TGCAGTGCTAGCCCTGACGCAACCTACGAGCAGTACTTC. It translates to CSASPDATYEQYF.

This clonotype was picked up many times. The V gene is TRBV5-1, the J gene TRBJ1-2, with D perhaps TRBD1 (6 bases). V dropped 1 base and J dropped 6 bases, with 22 bases sitting between them. The length of the CDR3 is 17 residues. Looked up from germline, CDR1 is SGHRS and CDR2 is YFSETQ. CDR3 sequence (DNA): TGCGCCAGCAGCTTGCGAGGCGGAGGGGCGGGGGCCAATGGCTACACCTTC. This encodes CASSLRGGGAGANGYTF.

This clonotype has a count of ten or more. The chain couples TRBV6-5 to TRBJ2-2; D may be TRBD1 or TRBD2 (5 bases each). V was trimmed by 3 bases and J by 2 bases, leaving 10 bases between them. The CDR3 spans 15 residues. The germline V gene has CDR1 MNHEY and CDR2 SVGAGI. The CDR3 is CASSYGTINTGELFF. In nucleotides, the CDR3 is TGTGCCAGCAGTTATGGGACCATTAACACCGGGGAGCTGTTTTTT.

This clonotype was detected ten times or more. The CDR3 sequence: CASSLRPHEQYF. For the CDR3, the DNA is TGTGCCAGCAGTTTAAGACCTCACGAGCAGTACTTC. The chain joins TRBV12-3 or TRBV12-4 to TRBJ2-7; D is uncertain. V was pared by 2 bases and J by 5 bases, with 7 bases between. The CDR3 totals 12 residues.

The table lists this clonotype with many counts. The chain carries TRBV6-5 and TRBJ2-5, with 8 nucleotides matching TRBD2. V dropped 6 bases and J dropped 6; count of bases not matched to a gene: 6. The CDR3 covers 13 residues. Germline lookup yields CDR1 MNHEY and CDR2 SVGAGI. The CDR3 coding sequence is TGTGCCAGCAGCCACGGGGGGGGCAAGACCCAGTACTTC. This codes for CASSHGGGKTQYF.

This clonotype has ten or more counts. V is TRBV6-1 and J is TRBJ1-6; D is uncertain. The germline V and J ends were trimmed by 5 bases and 10 bases, with 18 bases remaining between them. CDR1 is MNHNS, CDR2 SASEGT, per germline. The CDR3 length is 15 residues. CDR3 amino acids: CASSPRVGLQSPLHF. CDR3 bases: TGTGCCAGCAGTCCTCGGGTGGGTTTGCAATCACCCCTCCACTTT.

This clonotype appeared many times. The gene calls are TRBV7-8 and TRBJ1-1; 7 bases match TRBD1. The V and J ends lost 1 base and 4 bases, in that order; junction bases with no gene match: 9. This CDR3 has 16 residues. Germline values: CDR1 SGHVS, CDR2 FQNEAQ. CDR3 nucleotides: TGTGCCAGCAGCTTAGAACCCAGGGGGGCTAGCACTGAAGCTTTCTTT. Its protein product is CASSLEPRGASTEAFF.

Ten or more counts support this clonotype. The chain links TRBV12-3 or TRBV12-4 to TRBJ2-2; 9 bases map to TRBD2. Trimming at V came to 5 bases and at J to 5 bases, leaving 6 bases not matched to a gene. The CDR3 has 15 amino acids. The CDR3 DNA reads TGTGCCAGCAGTCGGGGACTAGCCTTAACCGGGGAGCTGTTTTTT. It specifies CASSRGLALTGELFF.

This clonotype was counted many times. The rearrangement joins TRBV2 to TRBJ2-1; 9 bases map to TRBD1. Germline CDR1 and CDR2: SNHLY and FYNNEI. This CDR3 is built from 12 residues. Germline trimming cut 6 bases from V and 10 bases from J; bases unmatched to any gene: 4. Here the CDR3 DNA reads TGTGCCAGCAGCCAAGGACAGGGGGAGCAGTTCTTC. This translates into CASSQGQGEQFF.